This T cell receptor (beta chain) emerged from a study of siplizumab effects on memory and regulatory T cells. Clones were sequenced by immunoSEQ multiplex PCR, and TCRdb holds only the in-frame ones, with some missing. The data contain about 87,000 clones, about 90% of them singletons. This receptor was identified in a human donor in good health. The sample taken for sequencing was CD4+ T cells sorted from blood.

Here the CDR3 DNA reads TGTGCCAGCTCACCGGGACTAGCGGGAAACTACAATGAGCAGTTCTTC. This codes for CASSPGLAGNYNEQFF. The chain joins TRBV18 to TRBJ2-1, with TRBD2 matching over 13 bases. This CDR3 has 16 amino acids. Germline V gives CDR1 KGHSH, CDR2 LQKENI. Losses at the gene ends were 3 bases for V and 3 bases for J; bases not matched to a gene: 2.